The 11 T cell receptor beta chains below were found in one sample sequenced in a study of blood T cell repertoires in COVID-19. Clones were read by immunoSEQ multiplex PCR, and TCRdb kept only the in-frame ones, dropping some. The sample gives about 180,000 clones, roughly three quarters of which show up once; approximately 14% is in the top ten. Sequencing used PBMCs or T cells enriched from blood (not recorded which). The source of these receptors is a man in his 60s who had been exposed to COVID-19.

This clone has a single count. The rearrangement joins TRBV11-3 to TRBJ2-1; D is perhaps TRBD2 (8 bases). The CDR3 extends over 19 amino acids. Per germline, CDR1 SGHNT and CDR2 YENEEA. The ends were cut back, 1 base at V and 3 bases at J, with 22 bases in the middle. CDR3 sequence (DNA): TGTGCCAGCAGCTTAGGTTGGGTTAGCGGGACAGATGACTACAATGAGCAGTTCTTC. Its protein product is CASSLGWVSGTDDYNEQFF. Full variable domain (missing parts from reference TRBV11-3 and TRBJ2-1): EAGVVQSPRYKIIEKKQPVAFWCNPISGHNTLYWYLQNLGQGPELLIRYENEEAVDDSQLPKDRFSAERLKGVDSTLKIQPAELGDSAVYLCASSLGWVSGTDDYNEQFFGPGTRLTVL.

The rearrangement links TRBV13 to TRBJ2-7, with 7 bases lining up with TRBD1. CDR1 is PRHDT and CDR2 is FYEKMQ in the germline V gene (reference sequence). The V and J ends lost 5 bases and 4 bases, in that order; junction bases with no gene match: 14. The CDR3 contains 16 residues. This CDR3 is CASSQADRVRFYEQYF. CDR3 bases: TGTGCCAGCAGCCAAGCAGACAGGGTTAGGTTTTACGAGCAGTACTTC.

V usage is TRBV29-1 and J usage is TRBJ2-7; 7 bases map to TRBD2. The ends lost 3 bases at V and 2 bases at J; junction bases unmatched: 10. Per germline, CDR1 SQVTM and CDR2 ANQGSEA. The length of the CDR3 is 15 residues. The CDR3 loop reads CSVDLSGAGAYEQYF. CDR3 nucleotide sequence: TGCAGCGTTGACCTCTCTGGCGCGGGGGCCTACGAGCAGTACTTC.

The chain is built from TRBV5-1 and TRBJ2-7; D is unresolved. CDR1 and CDR2 (germline): SGHRS, YFSETQ. The length of the CDR3 is 15 residues. Deletions cut 2 bases from V and 2 bases from J, with 14 bases between. The CDR3 is CASSFSLQTTYEQYF. CDR3 nucleotide sequence: TGCGCCAGCAGCTTCAGTTTACAGACGACCTACGAGCAGTACTTC.

The chain carries TRBV30 and TRBJ1-2, with unresolved D. The ends were cut back, 6 bases at V and 4 bases at J, with 15 bases in the middle. CDR3 length: 13 amino acids. Germline assignment: CDR1 GTSNPN and CDR2 SVGIG (reference sequence). The DNA of the CDR3 is TGTGCCTGTCCCTCCGAGGGTAGCTATGGCTACACCTTC. Translating gives CACPSEGSYGYTF.

V and J are TRBV14 and TRBJ2-1; 11 bases are shared with TRBD2. The CDR3 spans 16 residues. Germline-derived CDR1 and CDR2 are SGHDN and FVKESK. V shed 3 bases and J 5 bases; nucleotides not matched to a gene: 6. The CDR3 region has the DNA TGTGCCAGCAGCCATTTAGCGGGAGGGCCTCACAATGAGCAGTTCTTC. This translates into CASSHLAGGPHNEQFF.

The rearrangement uses TRBV28 and TRBJ1-2, with 7 bases that match TRBD1. The length of the CDR3 is 14 residues. CDR1 is MDHEN, CDR2 SYDVKM, per germline. V was pared by 4 bases and J by 3 bases, with 5 bases of the junction left unmatched. CDR3 DNA: TGTGCCAGCAGTTCTCCGGGACAGTACTATGGCTACACCTTC. This gives the protein CASSSPGQYYGYTF.

The rearrangement joins TRBV18 to TRBJ1-1; D remains unclear. Trimming stripped 6 bases from V and 6 bases from J, with 20 bases between. The germline V gene encodes CDR1 KGHSH and CDR2 LQKENI. The CDR3 extends over 15 amino acids. The CDR3: CASSPGGRPWAEAFF. The CDR3 DNA reads as TGTGCCAGCTCCCCCGGCGGGAGGCCGTGGGCTGAAGCTTTCTTT.

The V and J genes are TRBV2 and TRBJ1-2; the D gene is possibly TRBD1 (5 bases). Germline V gene lookup returns CDR1 SNHLY and CDR2 FYNNEI. The CDR3 is 14 residues long. V gave up 6 bases and J gave up 3 bases, with 14 bases separating them. The CDR3 nucleotides read TGTGCCAGCAGCCTCAGGGTAGGGGACTATGGCTACACCTTC. Its translation: CASSLRVGDYGYTF.

The sample holds a few counts of this clone. This chain links TRBV5-4 with TRBJ2-5, with 8 bases lining up with TRBD1. CDR3 length: 16 amino acids. The V gene end was trimmed by 4 bases and the J gene end by 5 bases; junction bases not matched to a gene: 13. Germline loops: CDR1 SGHNT, CDR2 YYREEE (reference sequence). Here the CDR3 reads CASSLDRGSSGETQYF. The CDR3 coding sequence is TGTGCCAGCAGCCTCGACAGGGGCTCATCAGGGGAGACCCAGTACTTC.

The rearrangement uses TRBV11-3 and TRBJ1-4; TRBD1 matches 8 bases. This CDR3 region has 16 residues. CDR1 is SGHNT, CDR2 YENEEA, per germline. Unmatched junction bases numbered 9, after V lost 5 bases and J lost 4 bases. The CDR3 loop reads CASSLLFGQGNEKLFF. The CDR3, as DNA: TGTGCCAGCAGCCTACTTTTCGGACAGGGTAATGAAAAACTGTTTTTT.